Presented here are 10 T cell receptor beta chains from one specimen sequenced in a study of cytomegalovirus exposure and HLA in healthy donors. Sequenced by immunoSEQ multiplex PCR; TCRdb stores in-frame clones only, minus some. The repertoire has 190,000 or so clones, approximately 80% of them found once; the top ten carry around an eighth. The sequencing input was PBMCs. The source of these receptors is a woman aged 30 to 39 in good health and CMV-seropositive.

This clone occurred once. The rearrangement joins TRBV7-9 to TRBJ1-1; 8 bases match TRBD1. The CDR3 is 13 residues long. The junction had 4 bases not matched to a gene; V was cut back by 5 bases and J by 5 bases. Germline values: CDR1 SEHNR, CDR2 FQNEAQ (reference sequence). For the CDR3, the DNA is TGTGCCAGCAGCCCAACAGGGGGTACTGAAGCTTTCTTT. It specifies CASSPTGGTEAFF.

Concerning this clone itself: The junction differs from germline at one of its ends, possibly a read error. The rearrangement uses TRBV27 and TRBJ1-1, with 9 bases aligning to TRBD1. The germline V gene has CDR1 MNHEY and CDR2 SMNVEV (reference sequence). The CDR3 contains 14 residues. The CDR3: CASKGTGMKTEAFF. As DNA, the CDR3 is TGTGCCAGCAAAGGGACAGGGATGAAGACTGAAGCTTTCTTT.

This chain connects TRBV6-5 to TRBJ1-4; 7 nucleotides agree with TRBD1. Germline V gives CDR1 MNHEY, CDR2 SVGAGI. This CDR3 is 14 amino acids long. Trimming cost V 5 bases and J 13 bases; bases outside gene matches: 13. Written as DNA, the CDR3 is TGTGCCAGCAGTAAACCGGGACAGAATAGAGTACTGTTTTTT. This gives the protein CASSKPGQNRVLFF.

This chain links TRBV5-6 with TRBJ2-7, with TRBD2 matching 9 bases. Unmatched junction bases numbered 5, after V lost 0 bases and J lost 4 bases. The germline V gene encodes CDR1 SGHDT and CDR2 YYEEEE. The CDR3 totals 15 residues. CDR3 sequence reads: CASSLVSGRGYEQYF. As DNA, the CDR3 is TGTGCCAGCAGCTTGGTTAGCGGGAGAGGGTACGAGCAGTACTTC. The full variable domain, with the rest looked up from reference TRBV5-6 and TRBJ2-7, is DAGVTQSPTHLIKTRGQQVTLRCSPKSGHDTVSWYQQALGQGPQFIFQYYEEEERQRGNFPDRFSGHQFPNYSSELNVNALLLGDSALYLCASSLVSGRGYEQYFGPGTRLTVT.

This sequence joins TRBV19 and TRBJ2-7, with 12 bases matching TRBD2. The CDR3 is 17 amino acids. J gave up 5 bases and V 3 bases, and 11 bases lay outside the gene matches. CDR1 LNHDA and CDR2 SQIVND come from the germline V gene (reference sequence). CDR3 sequence reads: CASSIRLAGGPLNEQYF. The CDR3 DNA reads TGTGCCAGTAGTATTAGGCTAGCGGGAGGGCCCTTAAACGAGCAGTACTTC.

The chain couples TRBV27 to TRBJ1-2, with D possibly TRBD1 on 5 matching bases. Between the trimmed V and J ends, which lost 2 bases and 1 base, there was a span of 17 bases. This CDR3 is built from 17 residues. The germline gives CDR1 MNHEY, CDR2 SMNVEV (reference sequence). CDR3 nucleotide sequence: TGTGCCAGCAGTTTAATCTGGGGGGAAAACCTTAACTATGGCTACACCTTC. It codes for CASSLIWGENLNYGYTF.

V usage is TRBV5-1 and J usage is TRBJ2-7; 8 nucleotides line up with TRBD1. V gave up 4 bases and J gave up 3 bases; unmatched junction bases: 12. CDR3 size: 16 residues. The germline V gene encodes CDR1 SGHRS and CDR2 YFSETQ. The CDR3 protein is CASSLGPGQEYYEQYF. The CDR3 bases are TGCGCCAGCAGCCTGGGACCGGGACAGGAATACTACGAGCAGTACTTC.

The chain carries TRBV15 and TRBJ1-2; no firm D call. The CDR3 spans 14 residues. V lost 1 base, J lost 4 bases, and 10 bases lay in between. CDR1 is LNHNV, CDR2 YYDKDF, per germline (reference sequence). In nucleotides, the CDR3 is TGTGCCACCAGCAGAGGTACAGCCAGCTATGGCTACACCTTC. Translating it yields CATSRGTASYGYTF.

V and J are TRBV28 and TRBJ2-7, with TRBD2 matching 9 bases. Trimming removed 7 bases from V and 4 bases from J; junction bases left unmatched: 8. The CDR3 loop spans 14 amino acids. CDR1 and CDR2 (germline): MDHEN, SYDVKM. Here the CDR3 reads CASTTGTSTYEQYF. DNA for the CDR3: TGTGCCAGCACCACCGGGACTAGCACATACGAGCAGTACTTC. Supplemented by reference TRBV28 and TRBJ2-7, the full variable domain reads DVKVTQSSRYLVKRTGEKVFLECVQDMDHENMFWYRQDPGLGLRLIYFSYDVKMKEKGDIPEGYSVSREKKERFSLILESASTNQTSMYLCASTTGTSTYEQYFGPGTRLTVT.

The chain recombines TRBV2 with TRBJ1-1; TRBD1 matches 7 bases. J gave up 7 bases and V 10 bases, and 12 bases lay outside the gene matches. This CDR3 comprises 13 residues. Germline CDR1 is SNHLY and CDR2 is FYNNEI. The CDR3 coding sequence is TGTGCCACCGGGACAGAGATTATAATTGAAGCTTTCTTT. Residues: CATGTEIIIEAFF. Full variable domain (rest looked up from reference TRBV2 and TRBJ1-1): EPEVTQTPSHQVTQMGQEVILRCVPISNHLYFYWYRQILGQKVEFLVSFYNNEISEKSEIFDDQFSVERPDGSNFTLKIRSTKLEDSAMYFCATGTEIIIEAFFGQGTRLTVV.